The 31 T cell receptor beta chains reported below all come from one sample, sequenced in a study of blood T cell repertoires in COVID-19. Clones were read by immunoSEQ multiplex PCR, and TCRdb kept only the in-frame ones, dropping some. The sample has about 250,000 clones, 80% to 90% seen once; the top ten hold 4%. The sequenced sample was peripheral blood. The receptors shown here come from a man in his fifties or sixties with acute or convalescent COVID-19.

This clone appeared a single time. The CDR3 DNA reads TGTGCCAGCAGTTTAGGGACACTTACTAATGAAAAACTGTTTTTT. Its translation is CASSLGTLTNEKLFF. This chain connects TRBV28 to TRBJ1-4; possibly TRBD1 for D (6 bases). Germline values: CDR1 MDHEN, CDR2 SYDVKM. Trimming cost V 2 bases and J 2 bases, with 9 bases left between them. CDR3 length equals 15 residues.

The chain combines TRBV10-3 with TRBJ1-5; no clear D gene. The CDR3 totals 15 residues. Trimming took off 3 bases at V and 0 bases at J, with 9 bases between the two ends. CDR1 and CDR2 from the germline V gene are ENHRY and SYGVKD. This CDR3 is CAISDSVYSNQPQHF. CDR3 DNA sequence: TGTGCCATCAGTGATTCAGTTTATAGCAATCAGCCCCAGCATTTT.

The chain carries TRBV7-8 and TRBJ1-6; TRBD1 aligns across 10 bases. Per germline, CDR1 SGHVS and CDR2 FQNEAQ. This CDR3 has 16 amino acids. V gave up 3 bases and J gave up 10 bases; unmatched junction bases: 9. CDR3 DNA: TGTGCCAGCAGCTTGGGGACAGGGGTTTTTCCGTCACCCCTCCACTTT. It translates to CASSLGTGVFPSPLHF.

This chain joins TRBV11-2 and TRBJ2-7, with TRBD1 as a possible D gene (5 bases). CDR1 SGHAT and CDR2 FQNNGV come from the germline V gene. Deletions cut 5 bases from V and 2 bases from J, with 13 bases between. The CDR3 is 14 amino acids. For the CDR3, the DNA is TGTGCCAGCAGCCAGCTTGACAGCCCCTACGAGCAGTACTTC. Translation gives CASSQLDSPYEQYF.

This chain joins TRBV10-2 and TRBJ2-1; the match to TRBD1 covers 11 bases. V dropped 6 bases and J dropped 9; count of bases not matched to a gene: 4. The CDR3 sequence is 13 residues long. CDR1 and CDR2 from the germline V gene are WSHSY and SAAADI. CDR3 loop: CASRDRGRLEQFF. The CDR3 DNA is TGCGCCAGCAGGGACAGGGGGCGACTTGAGCAGTTCTTC.

The rearrangement links TRBV9 to TRBJ1-1; weak D call: TRBD1 (6 bases). This CDR3 comprises 15 residues. Trimming left V 0 bases short and J 3 bases short, with 12 bases between. Germline CDR1 and CDR2: SGDLS and YYNGEE. CDR3: CASSVGWGRDTEAFF. The DNA of the CDR3 is TGTGCCAGCAGCGTAGGCTGGGGGCGAGACACTGAAGCTTTCTTT.

This chain uses TRBV11-1 with TRBJ1-1; D gene unclear. Germline-derived CDR1 and CDR2 are SGHAT and FQDESV (reference sequence). V was shortened by 4 bases and J by 8 bases, with 11 bases between the two germline ends. The CDR3 is made up of 12 amino acids. The CDR3 loop reads CASSSRGREAFF. The CDR3 region has the DNA TGTGCCAGCAGCTCGAGAGGGCGGGAAGCTTTCTTT. Together with reference TRBV11-1 and TRBJ1-1, the CDR3 gives the full variable domain: EAEVAQSPRYKITEKSQAVAFWCDPISGHATLYWYRQILGQGPELLVQFQDESVVDDSQLPKDRFSAERLKGVDSTLKIQPAELGDSAMYLCASSSRGREAFFGQGTRLTVV.

This sequence joins TRBV5-4 and TRBJ2-7; TRBD1 matches at 10 bases. This CDR3 contains 18 residues. Trimming took 4 bases from V and 3 from J; bases not matched to a gene: 16. Germline V gene sequence: CDR1 SGHNT, CDR2 YYREEE (reference sequence). CDR3 in amino acids: CASSPRTGTGAFGYEQYF. CDR3 DNA: TGTGCCAGCAGCCCCCGCACCGGGACAGGGGCCTTCGGCTACGAGCAGTACTTC.

V and J are TRBV6-6 and TRBJ1-6; 8 nucleotides align to TRBD1. Germline values: CDR1 MNHNY, CDR2 SVGAGI (reference sequence). The CDR3 runs 17 residues. V was pared by 5 bases and J by 8 bases, with 14 bases of the junction left unmatched. This CDR3 reads CASSPQPTGEVDSPLHF. Written as DNA, the CDR3 is TGTGCCAGCAGTCCACAGCCGACAGGGGAAGTGGATTCACCCCTCCACTTT.

This chain uses TRBV23-1 with TRBJ1-3; a weak D match, TRBD1 (5 bases). TRBV23-1 carries the ORF label, with uncertain function. There are 16 residues in the CDR3. Trimming took 7 bases from V and 0 from J, leaving 16 bases between them. In DNA, the CDR3 is TGCGCCAGCAAGGGGAGGAGACAGAGCTCTGGAAACACCATATATTTT. It specifies CASKGRRQSSGNTIYF.

The rearrangement uses TRBV5-1 and TRBJ2-7; the D gene is possibly TRBD1 (6 bases). Germline V lookup: CDR1 SGHRS, CDR2 YFSETQ. CDR3 size: 14 residues. With 3 bases removed from V and 5 bases from J, the gap between germline ends came to 15 bases. CDR3 nucleotides: TGCGCCAGCAGCTCCGGGACACTTAATGACGAGCAGTACTTC. Amino acid sequence: CASSSGTLNDEQYF.

This clone came up a few times. The chain is built from TRBV28 and TRBJ2-1; D perhaps matches TRBD2 (6 bases). The CDR3 has 15 amino acids. Germline V gene sequence: CDR1 MDHEN, CDR2 SYDVKM. Between the trimmed V and J ends, which lost 1 base and 2 bases, there was a span of 9 bases. The CDR3 nucleotides are TGTGCCAGCAGTTTATCGGGAGAGACCTACAATGAGCAGTTCTTC. Protein: CASSLSGETYNEQFF.

This sequence joins TRBV2 and TRBJ2-5, with D possibly TRBD1 on 6 matching bases. Germline V gene sequence: CDR1 SNHLY, CDR2 FYNNEI. The CDR3 loop spans 14 amino acids. V gave up 2 bases and J gave up 4 bases, with 11 bases separating them. The CDR3 coding sequence is TGTGCCAGCAGTGAACAGGGGTCGGTAGAGACCCAGTACTTC. It is translated as CASSEQGSVETQYF.

V and J are TRBV5-6 and TRBJ2-3; 8 bases line up with TRBD1. Germline CDR1 and CDR2: SGHDT and YYEEEE. The CDR3 spans 15 residues. V lost 2 bases to trimming and J lost 5 bases; unmatched junction nucleotides: 7. DNA of the CDR3: TGTGCCAGCAGCTTTGTACAGGGGGGTGGAGATACGCAGTATTTT. The encoded protein is CASSFVQGGGDTQYF.

This clone was counted a single time. The gene calls are TRBV5-4 and TRBJ1-1; D not resolved. Trimming shortened V by 0 bases and J by 0 bases, and 9 bases separated the two germline ends. The CDR3 covers 15 residues. Germline CDR1 is SGHNT and CDR2 is YYREEE (reference sequence). The CDR3 is CASSLEAGMNTEAFF. Here the CDR3 DNA reads TGTGCCAGCAGCTTGGAGGCGGGAATGAACACTGAAGCTTTCTTT.

V and J are TRBV7-9 and TRBJ1-4; D gene uncertain. The V end lost 3 bases, the J end lost 8 bases, and 16 bases lay between the germline ends. The CDR3 has 15 amino acids. The germline V gene encodes CDR1 SEHNR and CDR2 FQNEAQ (reference sequence). Here the CDR3 DNA reads TGTGCCAGCAGCTTCCGTCCGGGAGGTTCAGAAAAACTGTTTTTT. Amino acids: CASSFRPGGSEKLFF.

The chain joins TRBV15 to TRBJ1-1; TRBD1 is a possible D gene (5 bases). Germline values: CDR1 LNHNV, CDR2 YYDKDF (reference sequence). V was trimmed by 3 bases and J by 4 bases, leaving 15 bases between them. This CDR3 contains 15 residues. The CDR3 DNA reads as TGTGCCACCAGCAGGATGAGGTGGGGCGGCACTGAAGCTTTCTTT. Translation gives CATSRMRWGGTEAFF.

The chain employs TRBV6-5 and TRBJ2-7, with D possibly matching TRBD1 (6 bases). Looked up from germline, CDR1 is MNHEY and CDR2 is SVGAGI. The CDR3 sequence is 12 residues long. The V gene lost 6 bases and the J gene lost 5 bases, with 11 bases spanning the gap. CDR3 sequence reads: CASRSTGNEQYF. The CDR3 DNA follows: TGTGCCAGCAGGAGCACAGGGAACGAGCAGTACTTC.

Turning to this clone: The conserved phenylalanine or tryptophan is not found at the CDR3 terminus, so this likely reflects a read error. Because the CDR3's place on the DNA is in doubt, the DNA is left out and the CDR3 is given as listed by TCRdb. This chain uses TRBV21-1 with TRBJ1-2. TRBV21-1 constitutes a pseudogene. The CDR3 sequence runs 11 residues, both termini included. The CDR3 here is CASSKLKWQRV.

CDR3: CASSDLDRGSRYTF. CDR3 DNA: TGTGCCAGCAGTGACCTCGACAGGGGGAGTCGTTACACCTTC. This chain connects TRBV25-1 to TRBJ1-2, with 9 bases identical to TRBD1. In germline, CDR1 is MGHDK, CDR2 SYGVNS. J lost 11 bases, V lost 3 bases, and 10 bases had no gene match. This CDR3 has 14 amino acids.

The chain has TRBV7-9 and TRBJ1-2, with D maybe TRBD1 (5 bases). Between the trimmed V and J ends, which lost 5 bases and 4 bases, there was a span of 17 bases. The CDR3 is 15 amino acids. Germline CDR1 is SEHNR and CDR2 is FQNEAQ (reference sequence). The CDR3 DNA reads as TGTGCCAGCAGCCTATCGGGGACTCCTATCTATGGCTACACCTTC. Encoded protein: CASSLSGTPIYGYTF.

This rearrangement joins TRBV7-8 to TRBJ1-5; 8 bases align to TRBD1. The germline V gene encodes CDR1 SGHVS and CDR2 FQNEAQ. V was clipped by 5 bases and J by 5 bases; unmatched bases: 8. The CDR3 loop spans 15 amino acids. CDR3 region: CASSAGQGGHQPQHF. Here the CDR3 DNA reads TGTGCCAGCAGCGCTGGACAGGGCGGACATCAGCCCCAGCATTTT.

V is TRBV18 and J is TRBJ1-4, with TRBD1 as a possible D gene (5 bases). Germline CDR1 and CDR2: KGHSH and LQKENI. Trimming shortened V by 9 bases and J by 5 bases, and 16 bases separated the two germline ends. This CDR3 comprises 14 residues. The CDR3 bases are TGTGCCAGTGGACCCATGAGACAGAATGAAAAACTGTTTTTT. Translation: CASGPMRQNEKLFF.

The chain employs TRBV7-3 and TRBJ2-1, with TRBD2 identical over 10 bases. The germline V gene has CDR1 SGHTA and CDR2 FQGTGA. Trimming removed 1 base from V and 5 bases from J; junction bases left unmatched: 2. CDR3 length: 15 amino acids. CDR3 nucleotides: TGTGCCAGCAGCTTAATAGCGGGAGGTCACAATGAGCAGTTCTTC. It yields the protein CASSLIAGGHNEQFF.

This rearrangement joins TRBV5-1 to TRBJ2-5; possibly TRBD1 for D (6 bases). Germline CDR1 is SGHRS and CDR2 is YFSETQ. The CDR3 extends over 14 amino acids. The germline V and J ends were trimmed by 4 bases and 1 base, with 11 bases remaining between them. CDR3 nucleotide sequence: TGCGCCAGCAGCCCGGTGGGGGCCCAAGAGACCCAGTACTTC. This encodes CASSPVGAQETQYF. Complete variable domain (other parts from reference TRBV5-1 and TRBJ2-5): KAGVTQTPRYLIKTRGQQVTLSCSPISGHRSVSWYQQTPGQGLQFLFEYFSETQRNKGNFPGRFSGRQFSNSRSEMNVSTLELGDSALYLCASSPVGAQETQYFGPGTRLLVL.

The chain recombines TRBV6-5 with TRBJ2-1, with no clear D. CDR1 and CDR2 from the germline V gene are MNHEY and SVGAGI. Between the trimmed V and J ends, which lost 3 bases and 0 bases, there was a span of 6 bases. The CDR3 spans 14 residues. In DNA, the CDR3 is TGTGCCAGCAGTTATTACACCTCCTACAATGAGCAGTTCTTC. Translating it yields CASSYYTSYNEQFF.

This chain joins TRBV9 and TRBJ2-5, with 9 bases fitting TRBD1. The CDR3 spans 16 residues. The trim removed 4 bases at V and 2 bases at J, leaving 9 bases unmatched. Germline loops: CDR1 SGDLS, CDR2 YYNGEE. The CDR3 spells CASSLADRGYQETQYF. CDR3 DNA: TGTGCCAGCAGCCTGGCGGACAGGGGCTATCAAGAGACCCAGTACTTC. The full variable domain, completed using reference TRBV9 and TRBJ2-5, is DSGVTQTPKHLITATGQRVTLRCSPRSGDLSVYWYQQSLDQGLQFLIQYYNGEERAKGNILERFSAQQFPDLHSELNLSSLELGDSALYFCASSLADRGYQETQYFGPGTRLLVL.

The chain has TRBV11-2 and TRBJ2-7; the D gene is possibly TRBD2 (5 bases). CDR1 is SGHAT and CDR2 is FQNNGV in the germline V gene. The CDR3 spans 18 residues. The ends were cut back, 3 bases at V and 4 bases at J, with 25 bases in the middle. The CDR3 here is CASSLGRVGASAGYEQYF. Here the CDR3 DNA reads TGTGCCAGCAGCTTGGGCCGGGTCGGCGCCTCGGCGGGTTACGAGCAGTACTTC. The variable domain in full, completed from reference TRBV11-2 and TRBJ2-7, reads EAGVAQSPRYKIIEKRQSVAFWCNPISGHATLYWYQQILGQGPKLLIQFQNNGVVDDSQLPKDRFSAERLKGVDSTLKIQPAKLEDSAVYLCASSLGRVGASAGYEQYFGPGTRLTVT.

This chain connects TRBV21-1 to TRBJ2-7; the listed D gene, TRBD2, was not tested against the DNA. TRBV21-1 is shown as a pseudogene. CDR3 size: 18 residues. CDR3 DNA sequence: TGTGCCAGCAGCAAAGTACCTGTCTTTTTGAGCGGTTCCTGGGAGCAGTACTTC. Residues: CASSKVPVFLSGSWEQYF.

This clone was observed once. The chain links TRBV28 to TRBJ1-5; possibly TRBD1 for D (6 bases). Trimming left V 5 bases short and J 0 bases short, with 14 bases between. The CDR3 length is 16 residues. Germline V CDR1 and CDR2: MDHEN, SYDVKM. The CDR3 loop reads CASSTLGQYSNQPQHF. In nucleotides, the CDR3 is TGTGCCAGCAGTACCCTAGGACAGTATAGCAATCAGCCCCAGCATTTT.

This chain uses TRBV19 with TRBJ2-7, with D unclear. The germline V gene has CDR1 LNHDA and CDR2 SQIVND (reference sequence). V dropped 5 bases and J dropped 2 bases, with 13 bases sitting between them. The CDR3 is 14 residues long. In DNA, the CDR3 is TGTGCCAGTAGTCCCACCGTCCCAGCCTACGAGCAGTACTTC. Its translation is CASSPTVPAYEQYF.